These 11 T cell receptor beta chains originate from one sample sequenced in a study of post-analysis software for immune sequencing data. Findings and limits, study-wide: Four or five TRBV segments (TRBV5-6, TRBV5-1 and TRBV20-1 among them) occurred more frequently in patients than in controls.

Their antigen targets remain unknown. Built from TCR beta cDNA, the libraries had unique molecular identifiers in them. From the PCR reads, TCRdb called clonotypes with MiXCR, one entry per CDR3 protein. The table includes 600,000 to 700,000 distinct CDR3 sequences, 55% to 60% detected once. The material sequenced was blood. Receptors originate from a girl aged 2 to 10 with multiple sclerosis.

CDR3 in amino acids: CASSSPGLYSYEQYF. CDR3 coding DNA: TGTGCCAGCAGCTCCCCGGGGCTATACTCCTACGAGCAGTACTTC. J is TRBJ2-7 and V is TRBV7-2; perhaps D is TRBD1 or TRBD2 (5 bases each). Germline CDR1 and CDR2: SGHTA and FQGNSA. This CDR3 has 15 residues. V lost 4 bases and J lost 0, with 13 bases in between.

The gene calls are TRBV9 and TRBJ2-6, with unresolved D. Germline-derived CDR1 and CDR2 are SGDLS and YYNGEE. This CDR3 has 16 residues. Between the trimmed V and J ends, which lost 4 bases and 0 bases, there was a span of 11 bases. CDR3 DNA: TGTGCCAGCAGCCCAAGTCTGGGCTCTGGGGCCAACGTCCTGACTTTC. It is translated as CASSPSLGSGANVLTF. Looking up the rest from reference TRBV9 and TRBJ2-6 gives the full variable domain: DSGVTQTPKHLITATGQRVTLRCSPRSGDLSVYWYQQSLDQGLQFLIQYYNGEERAKGNILERFSAQQFPDLHSELNLSSLELGDSALYFCASSPSLGSGANVLTFGAGSRLTVL.

The chain is built from TRBV5-6 and TRBJ1-2, with 7 bases that match TRBD1. Germline-derived CDR1 and CDR2 are SGHDT and YYEEEE. The CDR3 loop spans 15 amino acids. V was pared by 2 bases and J by 2 bases, with 6 bases of the junction left unmatched. CDR3 sequence reads: CASSFRQGVNYGYTF. The CDR3 nucleotides are TGTGCCAGCAGCTTTAGACAGGGAGTAAACTATGGCTACACCTTC.

The V and J genes are TRBV29-1 and TRBJ1-1; tentatively, D is TRBD1 (5 bases). CDR1 and CDR2 (germline): SQVTM, ANQGSEA. V shed 3 bases and J shed 0 bases, with 8 bases lying between them. The CDR3 is 13 amino acids. CDR3 region: CSVDHRLNTEAFF. Here the CDR3 DNA reads TGCAGCGTTGACCACAGGTTGAACACTGAAGCTTTCTTT.

This clonotype appeared a single time. This chain uses TRBV20-1 with TRBJ2-1; TRBD2 aligns across 10 bases. Looked up from germline, CDR1 is DFQATT and CDR2 is SNEGSKA (reference sequence). The V and J ends lost 5 bases and 7 bases, in that order; junction bases with no gene match: 11. The CDR3 covers 15 residues. This CDR3 reads CSAPKREGQRNEQFF. CDR3 bases: TGCAGTGCTCCTAAGCGGGAGGGCCAGCGGAATGAGCAGTTCTTC.

The chain has TRBV6-1 and TRBJ2-7; perhaps D is TRBD1 or TRBD2 (5 bases each). The length of the CDR3 is 12 residues. Germline CDR1 reads MNHNS; CDR2 reads SASEGT. V lost 10 bases and J 4 bases, leaving 14 bases between the germline ends. CDR3 in DNA: TGTGCCACCGAGGGGAGAGTTTACGAGCAGTACTTC. Protein sequence: CATEGRVYEQYF.

A few counts support this clonotype. At one of its ends the junction is not consistent with the germline gene, which may arise from a read error. The DNA for the CDR3 is TGTGCTAGCAGCCCTAGGACAGGGGACGAGCAGTACTTC. Translation: CASSPRTGDEQYF. The J gene is TRBJ2-7, the V gene TRBV7-7; TRBD1 aligns across 9 bases. CDR1 is SSHAT and CDR2 is FNYEAQ in the germline V gene (reference sequence). The CDR3 contains 13 residues.

The rearrangement uses TRBV12-3 or TRBV12-4 and TRBJ2-3; TRBD2 matches 15 bases. The CDR3 sequence is 18 residues long. With V trimmed by 7 bases and J by 0 bases, 8 bases remained unmatched. As DNA, the CDR3 is TGTGCCAGCACCTGGGGACTAGCGGGGGGCGCTAGCACAGATACGCAGTATTTT. Its protein is CASTWGLAGGASTDTQYF.

This clonotype was recorded a few times. J is TRBJ2-5 and V is TRBV5-1, with TRBD2 identical over 11 bases. The CDR3 extends over 16 amino acids. CDR1 SGHRS and CDR2 YFSETQ come from the germline V gene. V was pared by 4 bases and J by 5 bases, with 10 bases of the junction left unmatched. The DNA for the CDR3 is TGCGCCAGCAGCCCTGCTAGCGGGAGGACTGCGGAGACCCAGTACTTC. This codes for CASSPASGRTAETQYF.

This rearrangement joins TRBV6-5 to TRBJ2-1; TRBD1 is a possible D gene (5 bases). This CDR3 contains 20 residues. Between the trimmed V and J ends, which lost 0 bases and 2 bases, there was a span of 23 bases. Germline V gene lookup returns CDR1 MNHEY and CDR2 SVGAGI. Here the CDR3 reads CASSYSGLAGKLIPYNEQFF. For the CDR3, the DNA is TGTGCCAGCAGTTACTCAGGGCTCGCAGGGAAGTTGATCCCCTACAATGAGCAGTTCTTC.

V and J are TRBV12-3 or TRBV12-4 and TRBJ2-1, with D possibly TRBD1 on 6 matching bases. CDR3 size: 15 residues. The V gene lost 4 bases and the J gene lost 2 bases, with 12 bases spanning the gap. The CDR3 DNA follows: TGTGCCAGCAGTTCCCGACAGGCGGCCTACAATGAGCAGTTCTTC. Amino acid sequence: CASSSRQAAYNEQFF.